This entry features one T cell receptor beta chain sequence. The antigen is unknown. Germline V gene sequence: CDR1 MDHEN, CDR2 SYDVKM. The CDR3 is 12 residues long. Trimming took 6 bases from V and 7 from J, leaving 12 bases between them. The source of the sample is a study of shared clonotypes between healthy human individuals. TCRdb's table, derived via immunoSEQ multiplex PCR, lists solely in-frame clones and lacks some. The sample comprises roughly 2 million clones, 90% to 97% of which are singletons, and around 0.13% rests with the top ten. The study separated CD4+ cells into CD45RA+ naive and CD45RA-negative memory subsets. Study-level findings and limits: Rarefaction indicated that sorted-subset sequencing remained incomplete although depth was large. Represented diversity, genetic and exposure-history alike, was limited by few donors.

The sample comprised naive CD4+ T cells sorted from blood. Subset noted: CD45RA+ positively selected. J is TRBJ1-2 and V is TRBV28; perhaps TRBD1 as D (5 bases). The TCR originated in a man younger than 35 in good health. CDR3 bases: TGTGCCAGCAGGACAGCGGTCTCTGGCTACACCTTC. This sequence encodes CASRTAVSGYTF.